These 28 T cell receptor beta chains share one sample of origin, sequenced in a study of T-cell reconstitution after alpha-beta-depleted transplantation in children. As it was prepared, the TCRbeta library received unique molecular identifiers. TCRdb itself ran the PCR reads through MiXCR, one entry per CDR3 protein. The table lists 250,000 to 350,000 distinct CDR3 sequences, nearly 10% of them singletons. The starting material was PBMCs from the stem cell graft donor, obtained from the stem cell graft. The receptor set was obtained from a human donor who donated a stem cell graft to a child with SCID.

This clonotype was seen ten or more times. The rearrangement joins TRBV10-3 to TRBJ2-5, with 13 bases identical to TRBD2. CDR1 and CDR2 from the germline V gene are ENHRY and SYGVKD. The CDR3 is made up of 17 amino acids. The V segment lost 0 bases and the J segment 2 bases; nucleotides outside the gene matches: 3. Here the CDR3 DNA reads TGTGCCATCAGTGAGTCGGGACTAGCGGGGCGACAAGAGACCCAGTACTTC. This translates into CAISESGLAGRQETQYF.

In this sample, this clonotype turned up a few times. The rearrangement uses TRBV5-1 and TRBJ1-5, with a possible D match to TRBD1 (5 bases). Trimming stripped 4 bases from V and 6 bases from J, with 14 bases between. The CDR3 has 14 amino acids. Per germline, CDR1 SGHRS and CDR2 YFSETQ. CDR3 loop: CASSEAVGLQPQHF. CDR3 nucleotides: TGCGCCAGCAGCGAGGCAGTGGGGCTTCAGCCCCAGCATTTT.

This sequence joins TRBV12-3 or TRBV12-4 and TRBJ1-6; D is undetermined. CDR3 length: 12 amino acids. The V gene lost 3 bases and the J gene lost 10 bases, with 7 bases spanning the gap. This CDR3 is CASSLGLSPLHF. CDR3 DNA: TGTGCCAGCAGTTTGGGTTTGTCACCCCTCCACTTT.

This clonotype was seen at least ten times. The CDR3 region is CASNGGEKLFF. CDR3 nucleotides: TGTGCCAGCAATGGGGGTGAAAAACTGTTTTTT. The V gene is TRBV28, the J gene TRBJ1-4; D perhaps matches TRBD1 (5 bases). V gave up 7 bases and J gave up 7 bases, with 7 bases separating them. The germline V gene has CDR1 MDHEN and CDR2 SYDVKM. The CDR3 covers 11 residues.

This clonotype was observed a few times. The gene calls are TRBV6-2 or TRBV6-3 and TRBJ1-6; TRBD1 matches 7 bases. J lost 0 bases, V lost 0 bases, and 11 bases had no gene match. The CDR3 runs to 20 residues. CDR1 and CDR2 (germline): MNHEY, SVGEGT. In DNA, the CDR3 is TGTGCCAGCAGTTACTCGGGACAGATCGGGGTTAGCTCCTATAATTCACCCCTCCACTTT. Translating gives CASSYSGQIGVSSYNSPLHF.

The CDR3 DNA sequence: TGCAGTGCTAGGGAGGGAAGAGTCCATCCCTACGAGCAGTACTTC. It translates to CSAREGRVHPYEQYF. The V call is TRBV20-1, the J call TRBJ2-7, with D tentatively TRBD2 (6 bases). Trimming pared 3 bases from V and 2 bases from J, leaving 17 bases between. CDR3 length: 15 residues. CDR1 DFQATT and CDR2 SNEGSKA come from the germline V gene (reference sequence).

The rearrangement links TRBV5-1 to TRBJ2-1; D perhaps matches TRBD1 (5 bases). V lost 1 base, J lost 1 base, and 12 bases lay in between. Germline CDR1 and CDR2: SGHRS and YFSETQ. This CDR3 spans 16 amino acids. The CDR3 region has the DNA TGCGCCAGCAGCTTGTCTCCCAGGGCATCCTACAATGAGCAGTTCTTC. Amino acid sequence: CASSLSPRASYNEQFF.

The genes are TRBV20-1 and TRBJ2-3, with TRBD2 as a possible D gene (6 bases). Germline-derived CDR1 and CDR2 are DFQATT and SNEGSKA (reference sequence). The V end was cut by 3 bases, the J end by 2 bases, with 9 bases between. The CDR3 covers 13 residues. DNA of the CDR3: TGCAGTGCTAGCCGGGGGACCACAGATACGCAGTATTTT. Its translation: CSASRGTTDTQYF.

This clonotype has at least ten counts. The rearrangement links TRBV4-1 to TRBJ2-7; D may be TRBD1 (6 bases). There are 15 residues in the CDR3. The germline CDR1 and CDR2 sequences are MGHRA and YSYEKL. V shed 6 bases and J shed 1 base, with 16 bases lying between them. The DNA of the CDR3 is TGCGCCAGCAGGGGCGAACAGGGATTTTCCTACGAGCAGTACTTC. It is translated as CASRGEQGFSYEQYF.

CDR3 in DNA: TGTGCCAGCAGCTATGGACAGGGGGCTGGTGAGCAGTTCTTC. It is translated as CASSYGQGAGEQFF. The rearrangement joins TRBV2 to TRBJ2-1, with 11 nucleotides matching TRBD1. Germline V gene sequence: CDR1 SNHLY, CDR2 FYNNEI. The CDR3 runs 14 residues. V lost 6 bases and J lost 9; bases outside the gene matches: 7. Looking up the rest from reference TRBV2 and TRBJ2-1 gives the full variable domain: EPEVTQTPSHQVTQMGQEVILRCVPISNHLYFYWYRQILGQKVEFLVSFYNNEISEKSEIFDDQFSVERPDGSNFTLKIRSTKLEDSAMYFCASSYGQGAGEQFFGPGTRLTVL.

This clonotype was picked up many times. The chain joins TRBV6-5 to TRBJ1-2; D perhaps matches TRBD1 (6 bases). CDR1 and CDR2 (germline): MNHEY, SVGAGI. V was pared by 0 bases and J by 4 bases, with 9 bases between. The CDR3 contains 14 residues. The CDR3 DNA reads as TGTGCCAGCAGTTACTCCGAGGACAGCTATGGCTACACCTTC. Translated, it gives CASSYSEDSYGYTF.

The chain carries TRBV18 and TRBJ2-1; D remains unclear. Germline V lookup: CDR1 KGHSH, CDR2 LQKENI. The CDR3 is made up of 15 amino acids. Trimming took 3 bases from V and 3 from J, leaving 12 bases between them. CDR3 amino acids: CASSPARAIYNEQFF. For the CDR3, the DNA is TGTGCCAGCTCACCTGCTAGGGCAATCTACAATGAGCAGTTCTTC.

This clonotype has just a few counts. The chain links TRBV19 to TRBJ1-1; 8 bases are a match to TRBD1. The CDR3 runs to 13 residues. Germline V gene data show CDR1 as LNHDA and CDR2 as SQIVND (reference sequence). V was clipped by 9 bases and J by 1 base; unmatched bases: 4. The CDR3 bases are TGTGCCAGCACAGACAGGGGGAACACTGAAGCTTTCTTT. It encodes CASTDRGNTEAFF. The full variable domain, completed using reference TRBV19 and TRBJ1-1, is DGGITQSPKYLFRKEGQNVTLSCEQNLNHDAMYWYRQDPGQGLRLIYYSQIVNDFQKGDIAEGYSVSREKKESFPLTVTSAQKNPTAFYLCASTDRGNTEAFFGQGTRLTVV.

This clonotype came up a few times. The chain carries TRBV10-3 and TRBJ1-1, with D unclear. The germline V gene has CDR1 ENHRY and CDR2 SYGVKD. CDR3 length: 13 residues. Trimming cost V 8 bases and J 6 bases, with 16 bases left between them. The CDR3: CAIATSDFSEAFF. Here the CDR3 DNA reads TGTGCCATCGCTACCTCAGACTTTTCTGAAGCTTTCTTT.

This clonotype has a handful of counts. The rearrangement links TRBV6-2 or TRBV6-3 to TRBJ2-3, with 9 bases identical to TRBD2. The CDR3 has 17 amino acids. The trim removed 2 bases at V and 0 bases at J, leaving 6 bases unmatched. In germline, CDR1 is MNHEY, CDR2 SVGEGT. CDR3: CASSYRIAGASTDTQYF. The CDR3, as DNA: TGTGCCAGCAGTTACCGTATAGCGGGGGCCAGCACAGATACGCAGTATTTT.

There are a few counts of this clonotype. The CDR3 bases are TGTGCCAGCAGTTTTCGGGGCGGTAAGAATGAAAAACTGTTTTTT. Protein product: CASSFRGGKNEKLFF. The chain recombines TRBV12-3 or TRBV12-4 with TRBJ1-4; D may be TRBD1 (5 bases). This CDR3 has 15 amino acids. Between the trimmed V and J ends, which lost 3 bases and 5 bases, there was a span of 13 bases.

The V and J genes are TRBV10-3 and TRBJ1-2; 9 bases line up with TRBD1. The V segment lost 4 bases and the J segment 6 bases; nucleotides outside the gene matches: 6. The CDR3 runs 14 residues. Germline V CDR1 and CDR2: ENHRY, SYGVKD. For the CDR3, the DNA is TGTGCCATCAGTGTGACCACAGGGGGCGATGGCTACACCTTC. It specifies CAISVTTGGDGYTF.

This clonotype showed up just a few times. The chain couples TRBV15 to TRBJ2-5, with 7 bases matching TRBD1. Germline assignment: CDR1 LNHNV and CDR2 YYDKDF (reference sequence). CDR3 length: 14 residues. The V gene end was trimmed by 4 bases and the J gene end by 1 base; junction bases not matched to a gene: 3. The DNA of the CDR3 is TGTGCCACCAGCAAGACAGGGTCCCAAGAGACCCAGTACTTC. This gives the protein CATSKTGSQETQYF.

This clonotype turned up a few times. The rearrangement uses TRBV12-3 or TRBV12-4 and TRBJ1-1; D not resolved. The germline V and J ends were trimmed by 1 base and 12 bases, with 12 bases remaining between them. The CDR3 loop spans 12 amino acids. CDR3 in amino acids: CASSLEAGRTFF. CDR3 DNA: TGTGCCAGCAGTTTAGAGGCGGGCCGAACTTTCTTT.

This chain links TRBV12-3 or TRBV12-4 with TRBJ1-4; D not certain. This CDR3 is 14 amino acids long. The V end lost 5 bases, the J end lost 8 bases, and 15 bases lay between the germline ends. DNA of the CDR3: TGTGCCAGCAGTCTTGTGGGTCTCGGGGAAAAACTGTTTTTT. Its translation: CASSLVGLGEKLFF.

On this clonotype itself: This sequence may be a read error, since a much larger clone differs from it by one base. Here the CDR3 reads CTSSPLDRVGYGYTF. In DNA, the CDR3 is TGTACCAGCAGCCCCCTGGACAGGGTGGGCTATGGCTACACCTTC. J is TRBJ1-2 and V is TRBV3-1, with TRBD1 matching 8 bases. Germline V gene data show CDR1 as LGHDT and CDR2 as YNNKEL (reference sequence). CDR3 length: 15 residues.

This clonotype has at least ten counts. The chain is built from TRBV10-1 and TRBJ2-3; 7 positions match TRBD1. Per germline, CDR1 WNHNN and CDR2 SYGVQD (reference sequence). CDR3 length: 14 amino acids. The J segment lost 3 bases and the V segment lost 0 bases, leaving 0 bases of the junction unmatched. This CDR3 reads CASSESTGTDTQYF. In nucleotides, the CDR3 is TGCGCCAGCAGTGAGTCGACAGGGACAGATACGCAGTATTTT.

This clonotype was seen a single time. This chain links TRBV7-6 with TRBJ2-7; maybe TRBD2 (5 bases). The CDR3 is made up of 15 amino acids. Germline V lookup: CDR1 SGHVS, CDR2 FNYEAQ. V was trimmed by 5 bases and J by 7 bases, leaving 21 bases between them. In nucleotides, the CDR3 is TGTGCCAGCAGCCCCCCCGGGGATCTACGACTGGAGCAGTACTTC. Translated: CASSPPGDLRLEQYF.

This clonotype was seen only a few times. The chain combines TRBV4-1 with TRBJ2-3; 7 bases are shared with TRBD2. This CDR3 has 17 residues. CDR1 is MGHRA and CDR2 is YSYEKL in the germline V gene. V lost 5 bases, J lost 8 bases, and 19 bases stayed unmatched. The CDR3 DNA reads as TGCGCCAGCAGCGGGGGGGGACCCAAGGCCGATATGGGTACGCAGTATTTT. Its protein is CASSGGGPKADMGTQYF.

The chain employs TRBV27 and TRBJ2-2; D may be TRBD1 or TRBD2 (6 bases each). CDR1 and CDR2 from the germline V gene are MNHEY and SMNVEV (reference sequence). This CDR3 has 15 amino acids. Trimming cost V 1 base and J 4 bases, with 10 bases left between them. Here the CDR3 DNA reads TGTGCCAGCAGTTTATGGGGGGCGGTCACCGGGGAGCTGTTTTTT. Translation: CASSLWGAVTGELFF.

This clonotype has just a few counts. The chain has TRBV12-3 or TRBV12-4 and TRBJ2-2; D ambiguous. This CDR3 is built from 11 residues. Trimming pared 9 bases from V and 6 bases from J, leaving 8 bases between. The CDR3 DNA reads TGTGCCAGTCACCGGCCCGGGGAGCTGTTTTTT. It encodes CASHRPGELFF.

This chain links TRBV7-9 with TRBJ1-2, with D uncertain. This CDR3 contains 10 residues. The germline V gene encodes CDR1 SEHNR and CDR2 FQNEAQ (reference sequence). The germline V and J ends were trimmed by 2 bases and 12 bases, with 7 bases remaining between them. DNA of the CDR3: TGTGCCAGCAGCTTATTCGGAGACACCTTC. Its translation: CASSLFGDTF.

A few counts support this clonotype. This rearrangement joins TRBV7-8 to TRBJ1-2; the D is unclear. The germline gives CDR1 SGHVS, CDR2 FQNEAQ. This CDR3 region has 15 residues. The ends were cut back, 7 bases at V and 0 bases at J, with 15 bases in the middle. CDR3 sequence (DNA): TGTGCCAGCACCCCTACCCGACTAGCTAACTATGGCTACACCTTC. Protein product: CASTPTRLANYGYTF.